The 24 T cell receptor beta chains listed next were all sequenced from one sample in a study of blood T cell repertoires in COVID-19. Produced via immunoSEQ multiplex PCR; TCRdb's table is partial and in-frame only. The table records about 33,000 clones, approximately 93% of them present only once. The sequencing input was peripheral blood. These receptors all come from a male donor with active COVID-19.

V and J are TRBV19 and TRBJ1-1, with D tentatively TRBD1 (6 bases). The V end lost 2 bases, the J end lost 0 bases, and 10 bases lay between the germline ends. Germline V lookup: CDR1 LNHDA, CDR2 SQIVND (reference sequence). This CDR3 has 15 residues. The CDR3 bases are TGTGCCAGTAGTATAAGACAGGAGTTGAACACTGAAGCTTTCTTT. It yields the protein CASSIRQELNTEAFF. Complete variable domain (other parts from reference TRBV19 and TRBJ1-1): DGGITQSPKYLFRKEGQNVTLSCEQNLNHDAMYWYRQDPGQGLRLIYYSQIVNDFQKGDIAEGYSVSREKKESFPLTVTSAQKNPTAFYLCASSIRQELNTEAFFGQGTRLTVV.

This chain uses TRBV19 with TRBJ1-1; a weak D match, TRBD1 (5 bases). The CDR3 is made up of 15 amino acids. Between the trimmed V and J ends, which lost 3 bases and 2 bases, there was a span of 13 bases. CDR1 is LNHDA, CDR2 SQIVND, per germline (reference sequence). Here the CDR3 reads CASSIFAGLNTEAFF. Written as DNA, the CDR3 is TGTGCCAGTAGTATCTTCGCGGGGCTTAACACTGAAGCTTTCTTT.

In this sample, this clone turned up once. The chain is built from TRBV6-2 or TRBV6-3 and TRBJ1-1; 10 nucleotides align to TRBD1. The CDR3 extends over 15 amino acids. V was clipped by 6 bases and J by 3 bases; unmatched bases: 7. Germline V gene sequence: CDR1 MNHEY, CDR2 SVGEGT. The DNA for the CDR3 is TGTGCCAGCAGCCCGACAGGGGGCAGAGACACTGAAGCTTTCTTT. Translating it yields CASSPTGGRDTEAFF.

This chain uses TRBV7-6 with TRBJ2-3; 10 positions match TRBD2. This CDR3 is 18 amino acids long. After removal of 6 bases from V and 4 bases from J, the junction contained 16 bases not matched to a gene. The germline gives CDR1 SGHVS, CDR2 FNYEAQ. The CDR3 DNA reads TGTGCCAGCAGGCCGACTAGCGGGTCTTCGAGACTGGCAGATACGCAGTATTTT. Translated, it gives CASRPTSGSSRLADTQYF.

The chain couples TRBV9 to TRBJ1-2; D is possibly TRBD1 (5 bases). The CDR3 runs to 15 residues. Germline CDR1 reads SGDLS; CDR2 reads YYNGEE. V lost 0 bases and J lost 6, with 15 bases in between. CDR3 protein: CASSVGHSGGNGYTF. In nucleotides, the CDR3 is TGTGCCAGCAGCGTAGGCCACAGCGGGGGGAATGGCTACACCTTC.

The chain uses TRBV9 and TRBJ2-5, with 16 bases lining up with TRBD2. This CDR3 has 17 amino acids. The V segment lost 3 bases and the J segment 1 base; nucleotides outside the gene matches: 3. Germline V gene sequence: CDR1 SGDLS, CDR2 YYNGEE. The CDR3 spells CASSAGTSGGAQETQYF. As DNA, the CDR3 is TGTGCCAGCAGCGCAGGGACTAGCGGGGGGGCCCAAGAGACCCAGTACTTC.

The rearrangement uses TRBV7-9 and TRBJ1-1; D remains ambiguous. This CDR3 comprises 13 residues. Germline V gene sequence: CDR1 SEHNR, CDR2 FQNEAQ (reference sequence). V dropped 7 bases and J dropped 3 bases, with 12 bases sitting between them. The CDR3 spells CASTLFADTEAFF. CDR3 bases: TGTGCCAGCACCCTATTTGCGGACACTGAAGCTTTCTTT.

This chain connects TRBV5-6 to TRBJ1-1, with 10 bases that match TRBD1. V shed 0 bases, J shed 1 base, and the junction held 12 bases outside the gene matches. The CDR3 extends over 19 amino acids. Germline V gene sequence: CDR1 SGHDT, CDR2 YYEEEE. The CDR3 here is CASSLVADRGINSNTEAFF. The CDR3 coding sequence is TGTGCCAGCAGCTTGGTAGCGGACAGGGGGATCAATTCGAACACTGAAGCTTTCTTT.

In the case of this clone: The sample carries other DNA sequences with the same CDR3. J is TRBJ1-1 and V is TRBV18; D is uncertain. V was clipped by 3 bases and J by 4 bases, with 21 bases between them. The CDR3 totals 17 residues. Germline V gene lookup returns CDR1 KGHSH and CDR2 LQKENI. The CDR3 reads CASSPSPPVTTGTEAFF. CDR3 nucleotide sequence: TGTGCCAGCTCACCGTCTCCCCCGGTGACGACGGGCACTGAAGCTTTCTTT. Full variable domain (missing parts from reference TRBV18 and TRBJ1-1): NAGVMQNPRHLVRRRGQEARLRCSPMKGHSHVYWYRQLPEEGLKFMVYLQKENIIDESGMPKERFSAEFPKEGPSILRIQQVVRGDSAAYFCASSPSPPVTTGTEAFFGQGTRLTVV.

This clone was picked up one time. The rearrangement uses TRBV5-1 and TRBJ2-7; perhaps TRBD1 as D (5 bases). V was pared by 2 bases and J by 7 bases, with 31 bases between. Germline V gene sequence: CDR1 SGHRS, CDR2 YFSETQ. CDR3 length: 19 residues. The CDR3, as DNA: TGCGCCAGCAGCTTAAAAATTGAAACGAAGTTGAAGGGGCAGCAGGAGCAGTACTTC. Protein: CASSLKIETKLKGQQEQYF. Together with reference TRBV5-1 and TRBJ2-7, the CDR3 gives the full variable domain: KAGVTQTPRYLIKTRGQQVTLSCSPISGHRSVSWYQQTPGQGLQFLFEYFSETQRNKGNFPGRFSGRQFSNSRSEMNVSTLELGDSALYLCASSLKIETKLKGQQEQYFGPGTRLTVT.

This chain's CDR3 is CASSLDGDIPYNEQFF. Written as DNA, the CDR3 is TGTGCCAGCAGCTTAGATGGGGACATCCCCTACAATGAGCAGTTCTTC. The rearrangement joins TRBV7-8 to TRBJ2-1; TRBD1 might be the D (6 bases). CDR1 and CDR2 from the germline V gene are SGHVS and FQNEAQ. Trimming left V 1 base short and J 2 bases short, with 12 bases between. The CDR3 runs to 16 residues.

The DNA of the CDR3 is TGTGCCAGCAGCCCCCAGGAGACAGGGTTCCACGGGGAGCTGTTTTTT. The encoded protein is CASSPQETGFHGELFF. This chain uses TRBV7-6 with TRBJ2-2; 7 positions match TRBD1. V lost 5 bases, J lost 7 bases, and 13 bases stayed unmatched. CDR1 and CDR2 from the germline V gene are SGHVS and FNYEAQ. This CDR3 comprises 16 residues.

The chain employs TRBV13 and TRBJ2-5, with D perhaps TRBD1 (5 bases). Germline V gives CDR1 PRHDT, CDR2 FYEKMQ (reference sequence). The CDR3 contains 15 residues. V lost 1 base, J lost 2 bases, and 11 bases lay in between. CDR3 in DNA: TGTGCCAGCAGCTTAGTCGAAAAGGGGCAAGAGACCCAGTACTTC. Encoded protein: CASSLVEKGQETQYF.

The genes are TRBV10-1 and TRBJ1-6, with no clear D. CDR3 length equals 14 residues. Deletions cut 3 bases from V and 10 bases from J, with 13 bases between. The germline V gene has CDR1 WNHNN and CDR2 SYGVQD (reference sequence). Written as DNA, the CDR3 is TGCGCCAGCAGTGATTTCCCTCTAGGATCACCCCTCCACTTT. This gives the protein CASSDFPLGSPLHF.

This sequence joins TRBV6-1 and TRBJ1-3; maybe TRBD1 (5 bases). V dropped 2 bases and J dropped 2 bases, with 10 bases sitting between them. Germline V CDR1 and CDR2: MNHNS, SASEGT. The CDR3 has 15 residues. CDR3 DNA: TGTGCCAGCAGTGAACAGGGCGCAACTGGAAACACCATATATTTT. Translated, it gives CASSEQGATGNTIYF.

The chain uses TRBV7-2 and TRBJ2-7, with D uncertain. This CDR3 has 15 residues. Trimming shortened V by 5 bases and J by 0 bases, and 14 bases separated the two germline ends. Germline V gene data show CDR1 as SGHTA and CDR2 as FQGNSA. CDR3 amino acids: CASSASPRFSYEQYF. The CDR3 DNA reads TGTGCCAGCAGCGCAAGCCCCAGGTTCTCCTACGAGCAGTACTTC.

The chain carries TRBV5-5 and TRBJ1-1; TRBD1 matches at 8 bases. J gave up 4 bases and V 5 bases, and 4 bases lay outside the gene matches. Germline CDR1 and CDR2: SGHKS and YYEKEE (reference sequence). This CDR3 spans 13 amino acids. The CDR3 is CASRSTGGTEAFF. CDR3 bases: TGTGCCAGCAGATCAACAGGGGGCACTGAAGCTTTCTTT.

V gene TRBV4-3 combines with J gene TRBJ2-3; TRBD2 agrees at 7 bases. The V gene end was trimmed by 1 base and the J gene end by 6 bases; junction bases not matched to a gene: 10. The CDR3 spans 16 residues. The germline gives CDR1 LGHNA, CDR2 YSLEER. DNA for the CDR3: TGCGCCAGCAGCCAAGCGAATAGGGACGGGGGGGATACGCAGTATTTT. The encoded protein is CASSQANRDGGDTQYF.

J is TRBJ2-2 and V is TRBV27, with 9 nucleotides matching TRBD1. CDR3 length equals 16 residues. With V trimmed by 6 bases and J by 1 base, 6 bases remained unmatched. The germline CDR1 and CDR2 sequences are MNHEY and SMNVEV (reference sequence). In nucleotides, the CDR3 is TGTGCCAGCAGCCGTCCGGGACAGGGGAACACCGGGGAGCTGTTTTTT. Amino acids: CASSRPGQGNTGELFF.

The rearrangement joins TRBV19 to TRBJ1-1, with 7 bases fitting TRBD1. From germline, CDR1 is LNHDA and CDR2 SQIVND (reference sequence). Germline trimming cut 5 bases from V and 0 bases from J; bases unmatched to any gene: 6. The CDR3 spans 15 residues. The DNA for the CDR3 is TGTGCCAGTAGTTACCAGGGGGGATTGAACACTGAAGCTTTCTTT. It yields the protein CASSYQGGLNTEAFF.

CDR3: CASSQVGSPNEQFF. CDR3 in DNA: TGTGCCAGCAGCCAGGTGGGGAGCCCTAATGAGCAGTTCTTC. J is TRBJ2-1 and V is TRBV13, with a weak D call TRBD2 (5 bases). Germline-derived CDR1 and CDR2 are PRHDT and FYEKMQ (reference sequence). The V end was cut by 5 bases, the J end by 7 bases, with 15 bases between. CDR3 size: 14 residues.

The chain uses TRBV15 and TRBJ2-2; 7 positions agree with TRBD1. Unmatched junction bases numbered 16, after V lost 5 bases and J lost 4 bases. The germline gives CDR1 LNHNV, CDR2 YYDKDF (reference sequence). The CDR3 runs 18 residues. CDR3 coding DNA: TGTGCCACCAGCGGGAAAAGTATACAGGGGATGAGCACCGGGGAGCTGTTTTTT. Translated: CATSGKSIQGMSTGELFF.

V and J are TRBV4-2 and TRBJ1-5, with 7 bases lining up with TRBD1. With 0 bases clipped from V and 6 bases from J, the junction kept 5 bases outside the gene matches. There are 15 residues in the CDR3. CDR1 LGHNA and CDR2 YNFKEQ come from the germline V gene. CDR3 protein: CASSQETGVPQPQHF. CDR3 bases: TGTGCCAGCAGCCAAGAAACAGGGGTCCCTCAGCCCCAGCATTTT.

This chain connects TRBV7-2 to TRBJ2-7; 7 bases are a match to TRBD2. Germline V gives CDR1 SGHTA, CDR2 FQGNSA. With 7 bases clipped from V and 2 bases from J, the junction kept 11 bases outside the gene matches. There are 15 residues in the CDR3. In nucleotides, the CDR3 is TGTGCCAGCACCTGGGGTAGCGGGCCTACCTACGAGCAGTACTTC. It translates to CASTWGSGPTYEQYF. The whole variable domain, filled in from reference TRBV7-2 and TRBJ2-7, reads GAGVSQSPSNKVTEKGKDVELRCDPISGHTALYWYRQSLGQGLEFLIYFQGNSAPDKSGLPSDRFSAERTGGSVSTLTIQRTQQEDSAVYLCASTWGSGPTYEQYFGPGTRLTVT.